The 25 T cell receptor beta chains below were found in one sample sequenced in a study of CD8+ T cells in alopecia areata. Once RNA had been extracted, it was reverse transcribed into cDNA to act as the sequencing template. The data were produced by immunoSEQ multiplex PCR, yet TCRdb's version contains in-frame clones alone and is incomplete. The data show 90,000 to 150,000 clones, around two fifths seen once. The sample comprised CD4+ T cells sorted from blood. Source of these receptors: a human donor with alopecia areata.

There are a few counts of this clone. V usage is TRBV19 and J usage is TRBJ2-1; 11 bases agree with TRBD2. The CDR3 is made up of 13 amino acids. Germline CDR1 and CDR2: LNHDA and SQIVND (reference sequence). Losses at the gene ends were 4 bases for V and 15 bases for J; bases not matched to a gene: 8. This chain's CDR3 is CASSKLAGGYPFF. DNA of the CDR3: TGTGCCAGTAGTAAGCTAGCGGGAGGATATCCGTTCTTC.

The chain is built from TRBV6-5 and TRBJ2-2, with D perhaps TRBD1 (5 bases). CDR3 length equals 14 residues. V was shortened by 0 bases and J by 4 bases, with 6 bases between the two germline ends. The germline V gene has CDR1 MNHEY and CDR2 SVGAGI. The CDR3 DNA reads TGTGCCAGCAGTTACTCAAGGGGCACCGGGGAGCTGTTTTTT. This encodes CASSYSRGTGELFF.

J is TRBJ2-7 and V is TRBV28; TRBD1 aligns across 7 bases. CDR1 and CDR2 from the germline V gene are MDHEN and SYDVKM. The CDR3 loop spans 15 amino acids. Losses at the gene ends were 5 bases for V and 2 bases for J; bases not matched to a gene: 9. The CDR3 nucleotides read TGTGCCAGCAGTCCCATGGGGACAGTACCCTACGAGCAGTACTTC. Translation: CASSPMGTVPYEQYF.

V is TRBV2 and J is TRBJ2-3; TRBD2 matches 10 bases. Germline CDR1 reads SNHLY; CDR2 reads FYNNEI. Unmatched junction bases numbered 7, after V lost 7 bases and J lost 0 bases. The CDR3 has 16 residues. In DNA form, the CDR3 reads TGTGCCAGCAACCCGACTAGCGGGTCTAGCACAGATACGCAGTATTTT. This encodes CASNPTSGSSTDTQYF. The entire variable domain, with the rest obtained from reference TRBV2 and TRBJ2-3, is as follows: EPEVTQTPSHQVTQMGQEVILRCVPISNHLYFYWYRQILGQKVEFLVSFYNNEISEKSEIFDDQFSVERPDGSNFTLKIRSTKLEDSAMYFCASNPTSGSSTDTQYFGPGTRLTVL.

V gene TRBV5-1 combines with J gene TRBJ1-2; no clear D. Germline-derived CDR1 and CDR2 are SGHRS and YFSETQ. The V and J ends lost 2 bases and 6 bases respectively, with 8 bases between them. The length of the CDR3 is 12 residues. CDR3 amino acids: CASSLMGDGYTF. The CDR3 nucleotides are TGCGCCAGCAGCTTAATGGGAGATGGCTACACCTTC.

The CDR3 region is CASSFPGFGYTF. CDR3 nucleotides: TGTGCCAGCAGTTTCCCGGGATTTGGCTACACCTTC. The chain links TRBV28 to TRBJ1-2; no clear D gene. V lost 3 bases and J lost 7, with 9 bases in between. This CDR3 comprises 12 residues. CDR1 MDHEN and CDR2 SYDVKM come from the germline V gene.

The CDR3 loop is CSVEGLGNTEAFF. The CDR3 DNA reads as TGCAGCGTTGAGGGACTCGGGAACACTGAAGCTTTCTTT. V usage is TRBV29-1 and J usage is TRBJ1-1, with D maybe TRBD1 (5 bases). The CDR3 is 13 amino acids. From germline, CDR1 is SQVTM and CDR2 ANQGSEA. With 3 bases removed from V and 1 base from J, the gap between germline ends came to 9 bases.

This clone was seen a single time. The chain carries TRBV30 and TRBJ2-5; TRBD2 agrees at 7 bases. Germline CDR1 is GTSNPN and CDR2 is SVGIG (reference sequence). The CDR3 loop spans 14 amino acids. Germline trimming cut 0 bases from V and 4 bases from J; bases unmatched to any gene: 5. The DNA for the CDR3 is TGTGCCTGGAGTGTACGCGGGAGAGGAGAGACCCAGTACTTC. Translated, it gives CAWSVRGRGETQYF.

CDR3 DNA sequence: TGCAGCGTTGATAGCGGCGGGGAGCTGTTTTTT. Translation: CSVDSGGELFF. V is TRBV29-1 and J is TRBJ2-2, with a possible D match to TRBD2 (6 bases). This CDR3 contains 11 residues. V was trimmed by 3 bases and J by 7 bases, leaving 6 bases between them. Looked up from germline, CDR1 is SQVTM and CDR2 is ANQGSEA.

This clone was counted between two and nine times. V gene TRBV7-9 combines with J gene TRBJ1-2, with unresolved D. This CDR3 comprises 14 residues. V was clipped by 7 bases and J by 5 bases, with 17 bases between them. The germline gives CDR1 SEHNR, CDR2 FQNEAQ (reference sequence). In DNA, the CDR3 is TGTGCCAGCACCCCGGAAGGCGTCGGATATGGCTACACCTTC. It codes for CASTPEGVGYGYTF.

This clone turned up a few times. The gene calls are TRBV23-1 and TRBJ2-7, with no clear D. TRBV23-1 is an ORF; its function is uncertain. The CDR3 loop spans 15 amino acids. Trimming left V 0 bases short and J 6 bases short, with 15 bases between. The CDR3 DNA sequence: TGCGCCAGCAGTCAATCGACCAAAGCAGGTACCGAGCAGTACTTC. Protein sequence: CASSQSTKAGTEQYF.

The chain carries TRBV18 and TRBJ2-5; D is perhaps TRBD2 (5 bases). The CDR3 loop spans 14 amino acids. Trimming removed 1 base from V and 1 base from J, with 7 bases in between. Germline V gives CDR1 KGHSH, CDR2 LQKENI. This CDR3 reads CASSPLGVQETQYF. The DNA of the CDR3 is TGTGCCAGCTCACCACTGGGAGTCCAAGAGACCCAGTACTTC.

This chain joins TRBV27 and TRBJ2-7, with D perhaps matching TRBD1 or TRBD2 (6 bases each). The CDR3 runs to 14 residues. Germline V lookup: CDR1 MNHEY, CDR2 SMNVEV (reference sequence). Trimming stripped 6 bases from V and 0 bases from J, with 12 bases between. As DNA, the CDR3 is TGTGCCAGCAGGCGAGGGGGAGGCTCCTACGAGCAGTACTTC. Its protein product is CASRRGGGSYEQYF.

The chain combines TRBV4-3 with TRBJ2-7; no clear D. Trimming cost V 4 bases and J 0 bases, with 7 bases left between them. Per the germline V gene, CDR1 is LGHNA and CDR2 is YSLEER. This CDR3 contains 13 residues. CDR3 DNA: TGCGCCAGCAGCCCGCAGGACTCCTACGAGCAGTACTTC. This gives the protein CASSPQDSYEQYF.

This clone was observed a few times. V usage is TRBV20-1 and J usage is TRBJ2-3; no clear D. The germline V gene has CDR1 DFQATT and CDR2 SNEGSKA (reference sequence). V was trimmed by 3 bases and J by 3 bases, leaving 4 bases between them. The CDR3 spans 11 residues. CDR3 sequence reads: CSASWTDTQYF. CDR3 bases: TGCAGTGCTAGTTGGACAGATACGCAGTATTTT.

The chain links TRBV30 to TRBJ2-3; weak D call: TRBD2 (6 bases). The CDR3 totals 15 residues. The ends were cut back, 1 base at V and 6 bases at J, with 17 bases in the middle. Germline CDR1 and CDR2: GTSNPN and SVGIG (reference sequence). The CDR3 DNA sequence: TGTGCCTGGAGTGCAGAACTAGCAGGGAGCGATACGCAGTATTTT. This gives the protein CAWSAELAGSDTQYF.

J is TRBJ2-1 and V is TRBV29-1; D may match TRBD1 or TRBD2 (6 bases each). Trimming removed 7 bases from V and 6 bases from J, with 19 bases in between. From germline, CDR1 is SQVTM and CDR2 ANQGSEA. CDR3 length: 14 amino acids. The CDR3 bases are TGCAGCGCCCAGGGGCTGGGAGGCGGCAATGAGCAGTTCTTC. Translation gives CSAQGLGGGNEQFF.

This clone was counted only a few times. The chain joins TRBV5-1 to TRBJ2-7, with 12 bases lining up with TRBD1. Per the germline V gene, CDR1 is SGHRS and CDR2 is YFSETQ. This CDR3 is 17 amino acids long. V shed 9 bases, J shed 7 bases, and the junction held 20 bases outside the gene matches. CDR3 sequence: CATATSVTGTGGEEQYF. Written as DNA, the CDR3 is TGCGCCACCGCGACTTCCGTTACCGGGACAGGGGGCGAGGAGCAGTACTTC.

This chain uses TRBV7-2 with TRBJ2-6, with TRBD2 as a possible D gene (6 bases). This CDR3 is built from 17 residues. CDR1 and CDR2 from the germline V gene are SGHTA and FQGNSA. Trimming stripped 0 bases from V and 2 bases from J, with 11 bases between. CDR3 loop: CASSLASGRPGANVLTF. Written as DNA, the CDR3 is TGTGCCAGCAGCTTAGCATCAGGGAGGCCTGGGGCCAACGTCCTGACTTTC.

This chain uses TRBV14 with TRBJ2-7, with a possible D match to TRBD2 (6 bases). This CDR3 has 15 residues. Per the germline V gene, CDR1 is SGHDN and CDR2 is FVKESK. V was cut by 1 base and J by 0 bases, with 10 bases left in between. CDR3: CASSQGWRGSYEQYF. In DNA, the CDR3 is TGTGCCAGCAGCCAAGGTTGGAGGGGCTCCTACGAGCAGTACTTC.

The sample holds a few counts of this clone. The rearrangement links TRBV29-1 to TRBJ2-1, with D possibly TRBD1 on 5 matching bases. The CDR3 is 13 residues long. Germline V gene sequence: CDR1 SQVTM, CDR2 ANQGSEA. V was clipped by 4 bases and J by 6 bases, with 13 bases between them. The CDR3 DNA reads TGCAGCGTTGGGTCAGGAAGGGGCAATGAGCAGTTCTTC. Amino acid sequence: CSVGSGRGNEQFF.

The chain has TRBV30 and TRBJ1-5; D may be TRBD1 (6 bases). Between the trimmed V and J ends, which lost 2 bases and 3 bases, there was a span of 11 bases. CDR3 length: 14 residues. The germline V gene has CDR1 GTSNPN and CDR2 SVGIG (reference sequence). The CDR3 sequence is CAWSKGHFNQPQHF. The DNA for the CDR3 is TGTGCCTGGAGTAAGGGACACTTCAATCAGCCCCAGCATTTT.

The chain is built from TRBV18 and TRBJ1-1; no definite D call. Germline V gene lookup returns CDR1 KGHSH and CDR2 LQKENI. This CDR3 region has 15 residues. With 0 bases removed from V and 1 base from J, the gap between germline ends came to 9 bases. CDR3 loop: CASSPPSLPNTEAFF. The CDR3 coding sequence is TGTGCCAGCTCACCACCGTCCCTGCCGAACACTGAAGCTTTCTTT.

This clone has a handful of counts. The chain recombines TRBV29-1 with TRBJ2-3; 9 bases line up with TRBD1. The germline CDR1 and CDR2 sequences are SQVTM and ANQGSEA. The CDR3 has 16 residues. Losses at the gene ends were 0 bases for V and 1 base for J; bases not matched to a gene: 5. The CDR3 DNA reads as TGCAGCGTTGAAGATCAGCGGGACAGGGGCACAGATACGCAGTATTTT. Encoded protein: CSVEDQRDRGTDTQYF.

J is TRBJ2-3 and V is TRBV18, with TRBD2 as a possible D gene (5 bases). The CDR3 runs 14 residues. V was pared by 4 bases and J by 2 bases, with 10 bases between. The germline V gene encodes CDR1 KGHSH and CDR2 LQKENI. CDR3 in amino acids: CASSLDGVTDTQYF. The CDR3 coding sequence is TGTGCCAGCTCACTGGACGGGGTCACAGATACGCAGTATTTT.